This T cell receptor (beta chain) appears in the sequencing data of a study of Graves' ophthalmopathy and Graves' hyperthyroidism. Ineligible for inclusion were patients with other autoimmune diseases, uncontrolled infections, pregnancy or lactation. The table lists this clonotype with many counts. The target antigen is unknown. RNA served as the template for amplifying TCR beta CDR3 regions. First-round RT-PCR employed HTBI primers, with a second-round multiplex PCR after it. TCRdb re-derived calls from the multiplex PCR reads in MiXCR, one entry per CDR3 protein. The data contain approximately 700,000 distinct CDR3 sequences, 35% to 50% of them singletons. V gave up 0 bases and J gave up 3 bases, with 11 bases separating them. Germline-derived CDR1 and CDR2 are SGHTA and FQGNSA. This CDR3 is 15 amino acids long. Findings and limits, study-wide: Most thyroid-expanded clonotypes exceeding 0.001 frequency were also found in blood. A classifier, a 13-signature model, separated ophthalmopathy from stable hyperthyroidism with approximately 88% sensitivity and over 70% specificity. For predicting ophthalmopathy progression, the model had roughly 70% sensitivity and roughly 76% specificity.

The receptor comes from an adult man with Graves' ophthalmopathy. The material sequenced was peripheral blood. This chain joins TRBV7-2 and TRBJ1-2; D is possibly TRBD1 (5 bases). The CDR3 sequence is CASSLAGTSDYGYTF. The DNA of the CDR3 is TGTGCCAGCAGCTTAGCAGGGACTTCTGACTATGGCTACACCTTC.